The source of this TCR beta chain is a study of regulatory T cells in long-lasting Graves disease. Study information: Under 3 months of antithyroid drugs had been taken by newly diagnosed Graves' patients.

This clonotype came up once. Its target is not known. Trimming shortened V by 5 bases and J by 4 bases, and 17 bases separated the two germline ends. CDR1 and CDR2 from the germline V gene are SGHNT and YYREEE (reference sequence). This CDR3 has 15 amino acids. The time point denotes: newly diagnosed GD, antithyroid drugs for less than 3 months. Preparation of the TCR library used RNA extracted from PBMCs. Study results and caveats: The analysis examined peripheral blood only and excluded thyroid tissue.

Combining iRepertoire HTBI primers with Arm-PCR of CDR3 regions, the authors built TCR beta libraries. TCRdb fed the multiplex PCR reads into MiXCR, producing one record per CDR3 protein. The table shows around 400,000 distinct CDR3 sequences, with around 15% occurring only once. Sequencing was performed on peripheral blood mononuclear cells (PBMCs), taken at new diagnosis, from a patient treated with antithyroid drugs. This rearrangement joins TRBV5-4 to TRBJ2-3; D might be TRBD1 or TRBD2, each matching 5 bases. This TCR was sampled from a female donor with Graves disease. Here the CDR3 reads CASSFTGTSSDTQYF. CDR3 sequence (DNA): TGTGCCAGCAGTTTTACCGGGACCTCATCAGATACGCAGTATTTT.